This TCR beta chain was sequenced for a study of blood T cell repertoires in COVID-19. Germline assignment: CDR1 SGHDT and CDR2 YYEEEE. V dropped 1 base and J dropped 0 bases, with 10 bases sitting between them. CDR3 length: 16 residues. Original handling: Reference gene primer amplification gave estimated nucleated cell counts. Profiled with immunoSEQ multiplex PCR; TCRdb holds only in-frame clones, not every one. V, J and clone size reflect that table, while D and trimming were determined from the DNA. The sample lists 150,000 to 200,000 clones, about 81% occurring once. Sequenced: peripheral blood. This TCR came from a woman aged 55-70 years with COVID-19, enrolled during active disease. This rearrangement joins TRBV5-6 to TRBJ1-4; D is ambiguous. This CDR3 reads CASSLSPGATNEKLFF. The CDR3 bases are TGTGCCAGCAGCTTGAGTCCCGGAGCAACTAATGAAAAACTGTTTTTT.